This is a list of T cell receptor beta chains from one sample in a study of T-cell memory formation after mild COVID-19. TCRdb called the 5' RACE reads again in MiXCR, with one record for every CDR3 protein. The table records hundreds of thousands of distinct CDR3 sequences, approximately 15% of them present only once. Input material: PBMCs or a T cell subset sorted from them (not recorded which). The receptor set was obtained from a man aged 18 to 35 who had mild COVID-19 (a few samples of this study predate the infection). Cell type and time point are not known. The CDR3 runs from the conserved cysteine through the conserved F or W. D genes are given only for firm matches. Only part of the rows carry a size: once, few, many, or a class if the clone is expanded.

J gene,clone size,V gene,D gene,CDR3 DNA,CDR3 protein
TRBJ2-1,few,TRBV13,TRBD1,TGTGCCAGCAGCTCTCAGGGGGCGCGGGGCAATGAGCAGTTCTTC,CASSSQGARGNEQFF
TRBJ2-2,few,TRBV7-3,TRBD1,TGTGCCAGCCGGGACAGGGGGCAGACCGGGGAGCTGTTTTTT,CASRDRGQTGELFF
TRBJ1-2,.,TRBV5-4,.,TGTGCCAGCAGCTTTCGACAGGTTGGATGGGGCGGCTACACCTTC,CASSFRQVGWGGYTF
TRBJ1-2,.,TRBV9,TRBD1,TGTGCCAGCAGCGTGACAGGGTACCCCGTCTATGGCTACACCTTC,CASSVTGYPVYGYTF
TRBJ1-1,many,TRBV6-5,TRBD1,TGTGCCAGCAGTTACCTGGCGCCGGGACAGGGGGAAGCTTTCTTT,CASSYLAPGQGEAFF
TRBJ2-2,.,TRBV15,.,TGTGCCACTAGACGGGAGAACACCGGGGAGCTGTTTTTT,CATRRENTGELFF
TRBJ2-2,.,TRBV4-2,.,TGTGCCAGCAGCCAAGATTTGGTCAGGGTAGCCGGGGAGCTGTTTTTT,CASSQDLVRVAGELFF
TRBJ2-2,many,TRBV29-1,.,TGCAGCGTTGATTTGGCCACCGGGGAGCTGTTTTTT,CSVDLATGELFF
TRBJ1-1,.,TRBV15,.,TGTGCCACCAGGGAGCCGAGGGGCACTGAAGCTTTCTTT,CATREPRGTEAFF
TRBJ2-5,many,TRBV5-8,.,TGTGCCAGCAGCTTGGCCGCGGTCCAAGAGACCCAGTACTTC,CASSLAAVQETQYF
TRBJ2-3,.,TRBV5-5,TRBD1,TGTGCCAGCAGCCCTGGGACAGGGGGCGCACGAAATACGCAGTATTTT,CASSPGTGGARNTQYF
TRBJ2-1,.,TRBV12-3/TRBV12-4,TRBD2,TGTGCCAGCAGTTCCGACCGGGGGGGCCTTGAGCAGTTCTTC,CASSSDRGGLEQFF
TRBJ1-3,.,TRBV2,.,TGTGCCAGCAGCGACCGAGGGGCTGGAAACACCATATATTTT,CASSDRGAGNTIYF
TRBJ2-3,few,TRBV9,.,TGTGCCAGCAGCCTTACCGGGGGACCCACAGATACGCAGTATTTT,CASSLTGGPTDTQYF
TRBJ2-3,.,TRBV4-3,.,TGCGCCAGCAGCCAAGATTGGGATGTCTGGGCAGATACGCAGTATTTT,CASSQDWDVWADTQYF